What follows are 27 T cell receptor beta chains derived from one specimen sequenced in a study of cytomegalovirus exposure and HLA in healthy donors. PCR employed 60 Vbeta and 13 Jbeta primers. Sequencing was performed with immunoSEQ multiplex PCR; in TCRdb, only in-frame clones are kept and a portion is missing. The sample holds just over 200,000 clones. Sequences were obtained from PBMCs. The receptors shown here come from a girl under 10 years old in good health and CMV-seropositive.

The genes are TRBV28 and TRBJ2-7; TRBD2 matches at 7 bases. Germline V gives CDR1 MDHEN, CDR2 SYDVKM. Germline trimming cut 8 bases from V and 4 bases from J; bases unmatched to any gene: 5. The CDR3 extends over 12 amino acids. The CDR3 loop is CASRAGEYEQYF. The CDR3 coding sequence is TGTGCCAGCCGGGCGGGAGAGTACGAGCAGTACTTC.

This rearrangement joins TRBV11-2 to TRBJ2-3; no definite D call. The CDR3 covers 12 residues. The germline gives CDR1 SGHAT, CDR2 FQNNGV. V was trimmed by 4 bases and J by 6 bases, leaving 8 bases between them. As DNA, the CDR3 is TGTGCCAGCAGCTCGGGTCGGGATACGCAGTATTTT. This codes for CASSSGRDTQYF. The full variable domain, rest sourced from reference TRBV11-2 and TRBJ2-3, is EAGVAQSPRYKIIEKRQSVAFWCNPISGHATLYWYQQILGQGPKLLIQFQNNGVVDDSQLPKDRFSAERLKGVDSTLKIQPAKLEDSAVYLCASSSGRDTQYFGPGTRLTVL.

The chain uses TRBV19 and TRBJ2-3; TRBD2 is a possible D gene (5 bases). The CDR3 spans 13 residues. Trimming removed 3 bases at V and 4 bases at J, with 8 bases between. CDR1 and CDR2 (germline): LNHDA, SQIVND (reference sequence). In DNA form, the CDR3 reads TGTGCCAGTAGTATCGGGAAGGCAGATACGCAGTATTTT. Its translation: CASSIGKADTQYF.

DNA of the CDR3: TGTGCCAGTCGTCGAGGTGGACAGGGGACCAATGGCTACACCTTC. Residues: CASRRGGQGTNGYTF. This sequence joins TRBV19 and TRBJ1-2; 9 positions agree with TRBD1. The CDR3 totals 15 residues. Losses at the gene ends were 8 bases for V and 6 bases for J; bases not matched to a gene: 13. Germline V CDR1 and CDR2: LNHDA, SQIVND (reference sequence). The variable domain in full, with the rest retrieved from reference TRBV19 and TRBJ1-2, is DGGITQSPKYLFRKEGQNVTLSCEQNLNHDAMYWYRQDPGQGLRLIYYSQIVNDFQKGDIAEGYSVSREKKESFPLTVTSAQKNPTAFYLCASRRGGQGTNGYTFGSGTRLTVV.

This chain uses TRBV10-3 with TRBJ1-1; no clear D. Germline V lookup: CDR1 ENHRY, CDR2 SYGVKD. The CDR3 is 13 residues long. V lost 4 bases and J lost 1, with 7 bases in between. CDR3 amino acids: CAISGRENTEAFF. CDR3 DNA: TGTGCCATCAGTGGGCGGGAGAACACTGAAGCTTTCTTT.

J is TRBJ2-1 and V is TRBV5-6, with TRBD1 matching 10 bases. This CDR3 has 16 amino acids. Germline values: CDR1 SGHDT, CDR2 YYEEEE. After removal of 0 bases from V and 9 bases from J, the junction contained 9 bases not matched to a gene. CDR3 residues: CASSLAVTGGWSEQFF. In DNA form, the CDR3 reads TGTGCCAGCAGCTTGGCGGTGACAGGGGGCTGGAGTGAGCAGTTCTTC.

The CDR3 DNA follows: TGTGCCTGGAGTGCGGGAGATACGCAGTATTTT. Amino acids: CAWSAGDTQYF. The genes are TRBV30 and TRBJ2-3, with D unclear. V lost 1 base to trimming and J lost 5 bases, with 4 bases between them. The CDR3 consists of 11 residues. Germline V gene data show CDR1 as GTSNPN and CDR2 as SVGIG (reference sequence).

This chain's CDR3 is CSCRDRDYEQYF. CDR3 nucleotides: TGCAGCTGCCGGGACAGGGACTACGAGCAGTACTTC. The rearrangement links TRBV29-1 to TRBJ2-7; 9 bases line up with TRBD1. This CDR3 has 12 amino acids. Germline V gene data show CDR1 as SQVTM and CDR2 as ANQGSEA. V trimming: 8 bases; J trimming: 3 bases; junction bases outside the gene matches: 5.

J is TRBJ2-2 and V is TRBV29-1; possibly TRBD1 for D (6 bases). Between the trimmed V and J ends, which lost 6 bases and 0 bases, there was a span of 11 bases. This CDR3 region has 14 residues. Germline V CDR1 and CDR2: SQVTM, ANQGSEA. The CDR3 is CSVYRQANTGELFF. In DNA, the CDR3 is TGCAGCGTCTATAGACAGGCGAACACCGGGGAGCTGTTTTTT.

The V call is TRBV6-5, the J call TRBJ2-5, with 9 positions matching TRBD1. This CDR3 contains 14 residues. CDR1 is MNHEY, CDR2 SVGAGI, per germline. Trimming at V came to 6 bases and at J to 14 bases, leaving 16 bases not matched to a gene. CDR3: CASSPDRGRLSLYF. The DNA of the CDR3 is TGTGCCAGCAGCCCGGACAGGGGAAGGTTGTCGCTCTACTTC.

This chain joins TRBV4-1 and TRBJ2-7; 9 nucleotides align to TRBD1. After removal of 7 bases from V and 5 bases from J, the junction contained 12 bases not matched to a gene. Germline lookup yields CDR1 MGHRA and CDR2 YSYEKL. This CDR3 contains 15 residues. CDR3 nucleotide sequence: TGCGCCAGCACCGAAGGGGGGACAGGGAACCACGAGCAGTACTTC. This encodes CASTEGGTGNHEQYF.

This chain connects TRBV7-2 to TRBJ2-1; TRBD2 matches 7 bases. From germline, CDR1 is SGHTA and CDR2 FQGNSA. J gave up 0 bases and V 3 bases, and 5 bases lay outside the gene matches. The CDR3 consists of 16 residues. The CDR3 here is CASSFKAGNSYNEQFF. The CDR3 nucleotides are TGTGCCAGCAGCTTCAAAGCGGGGAACTCCTACAATGAGCAGTTCTTC.

The chain employs TRBV6-5 and TRBJ1-6; D not resolved. V dropped 8 bases and J dropped 0 bases, with 5 bases sitting between them. The CDR3 is made up of 13 amino acids. Looked up from germline, CDR1 is MNHEY and CDR2 is SVGAGI. DNA for the CDR3: TGTGCCAGCTTCCACTCCTATAATTCACCCCTCCACTTT. Translated, it gives CASFHSYNSPLHF.

The chain has TRBV5-1 and TRBJ2-5; the D gene is possibly TRBD2 (6 bases). CDR3 length: 13 residues. Germline V gene data show CDR1 as SGHRS and CDR2 as YFSETQ. Trimming left V 4 bases short and J 5 bases short, with 12 bases between. For the CDR3, the DNA is TGCGCCAGCAGCCCCGGACTACAGGAGACCCAGTACTTC. It encodes CASSPGLQETQYF. Full variable domain (outside the CDR3, taken from reference TRBV5-1 and TRBJ2-5): KAGVTQTPRYLIKTRGQQVTLSCSPISGHRSVSWYQQTPGQGLQFLFEYFSETQRNKGNFPGRFSGRQFSNSRSEMNVSTLELGDSALYLCASSPGLQETQYFGPGTRLLVL.

The chain uses TRBV19 and TRBJ1-5; D gene unclear. CDR3 size: 12 residues. The V gene's germline CDR1 is LNHDA and CDR2 SQIVND (reference sequence). Trimming took off 5 bases at V and 5 bases at J, with 7 bases between the two ends. The CDR3 loop reads CASSFLDQPQHF. CDR3 DNA: TGTGCCAGTAGTTTCCTCGATCAGCCCCAGCATTTT.

V usage is TRBV5-5 and J usage is TRBJ2-2; D is unclear. Germline V gives CDR1 SGHKS, CDR2 YYEKEE (reference sequence). The CDR3 has 15 residues. Trimming left V 1 base short and J 0 bases short, with 7 bases between. DNA of the CDR3: TGTGCCAGCAGCTTGTACACCTCGAACACCGGGGAGCTGTTTTTT. Amino acids: CASSLYTSNTGELFF.

The chain carries TRBV15 and TRBJ2-1; D may be TRBD1 (6 bases). The V end lost 6 bases, the J end lost 6 bases, and 9 bases lay between the germline ends. The CDR3 has 12 residues. Germline V gene sequence: CDR1 LNHNV, CDR2 YYDKDF (reference sequence). CDR3 amino acids: CATSNRANEQFF. DNA of the CDR3: TGTGCCACCAGTAACAGGGCCAATGAGCAGTTCTTC. Full variable domain (outside the CDR3, taken from reference TRBV15 and TRBJ2-1): DAMVIQNPRYQVTQFGKPVTLSCSQTLNHNVMYWYQQKSSQAPKLLFHYYDKDFNNEADTPDNFQSRRPNTSFCFLDIRSPGLGDTAMYLCATSNRANEQFFGPGTRLTVL.

The CDR3 DNA follows: TGTGCCAGCAGTCTTACTAGCGGGAGCGCGTCGCTGTGGCAGTATTTT. It specifies CASSLTSGSASLWQYF. The rearrangement uses TRBV28 and TRBJ2-3; 11 nucleotides line up with TRBD2. CDR3 size: 16 residues. The V gene end was trimmed by 5 bases and the J gene end by 11 bases; junction bases not matched to a gene: 15. Germline V lookup: CDR1 MDHEN, CDR2 SYDVKM.

The CDR3 DNA follows: TGTGCCAGCAGTCCCCCGGTGGGGGGTGATGGCTACACCTTC. This encodes CASSPPVGGDGYTF. V and J are TRBV28 and TRBJ1-2; TRBD1 is a possible D gene (5 bases). Deletions cut 5 bases from V and 6 bases from J, with 16 bases between. Germline V CDR1 and CDR2: MDHEN, SYDVKM. The CDR3 runs to 14 residues.

The CDR3 sequence is CAGGAYEQYF. CDR3 bases: TGTGCCGGAGGGGCCTACGAGCAGTACTTC. The rearrangement uses TRBV30 and TRBJ2-5, with a tentative D call TRBD2 (6 bases). The J call may be incorrect, as the DNA end agrees better with TRBJ2-7. Germline V gene sequence: CDR1 GTSNPN, CDR2 SVGIG (reference sequence). This CDR3 is built from 10 residues.

V gene TRBV30 combines with J gene TRBJ1-4, with D hard to call. The germline V and J ends were trimmed by 3 bases and 8 bases, with 16 bases remaining between them. CDR3 length: 14 residues. Germline V CDR1 and CDR2: GTSNPN, SVGIG (reference sequence). CDR3 residues: CAWRKTVKAEKLFF. CDR3 DNA sequence: TGTGCCTGGAGGAAAACAGTTAAGGCGGAAAAACTGTTTTTT. The full variable domain, its missing parts supplied by reference TRBV30 and TRBJ1-4, is SQTIHQWPATLVQPVGSPLSLECTVEGTSNPNLYWYRQAAGRGLQLLFYSVGIGQISSEVPQNLSASRPQDRQFILSSKKLLLSDSGFYLCAWRKTVKAEKLFFGSGTQLSVL.

This chain links TRBV4-1 with TRBJ2-7, with 8 bases matching TRBD2. The length of the CDR3 is 17 residues. The junction had 13 bases not matched to a gene; V was cut back by 0 bases and J by 6 bases. Germline V gene data show CDR1 as MGHRA and CDR2 as YSYEKL. The chain's CDR3 is CASSQELTGTRKVEQYF. In DNA form, the CDR3 reads TGCGCCAGCAGCCAAGAACTTACCGGGACTAGGAAGGTCGAGCAGTACTTC.

The chain joins TRBV6-5 to TRBJ2-2; D may be TRBD2 (5 bases). CDR1 is MNHEY and CDR2 is SVGAGI in the germline V gene. Trimming left V 0 bases short and J 7 bases short, with 12 bases between. This CDR3 region has 15 residues. This CDR3 reads CASSYSSGVHGELFF. CDR3 sequence (DNA): TGTGCCAGCAGTTACTCGAGCGGAGTACACGGGGAGCTGTTTTTT.

CDR3 protein: CASSLPRQGENTQYF. In DNA form, the CDR3 reads TGTGCCAGCAGTCTCCCCCGACAGGGAGAAAATACGCAGTATTTT. V and J are TRBV27 and TRBJ2-3, with 7 positions matching TRBD1. Germline V lookup: CDR1 MNHEY, CDR2 SMNVEV (reference sequence). The CDR3 runs 15 residues. V was pared by 5 bases and J by 7 bases, with 12 bases of the junction left unmatched.

The rearrangement uses TRBV9 and TRBJ2-2; 7 bases map to TRBD1. CDR3 length: 15 amino acids. Trimming removed 3 bases from V and 4 bases from J; junction bases left unmatched: 6. Per the germline V gene, CDR1 is SGDLS and CDR2 is YYNGEE. The CDR3 protein is CASSATGAPTGELFF. CDR3 DNA sequence: TGTGCCAGCAGCGCAACAGGGGCGCCCACCGGGGAGCTGTTTTTT.

The chain's CDR3 is CSALGSREQFF. The DNA for the CDR3 is TGCAGTGCCCTAGGATCGCGTGAGCAGTTCTTC. This chain uses TRBV20-1 with TRBJ2-1; no definite D call. The CDR3 has 11 residues. Germline V gene sequence: CDR1 DFQATT, CDR2 SNEGSKA (reference sequence). The V end was cut by 6 bases, the J end by 9 bases, with 12 bases between.

The chain carries TRBV27 and TRBJ1-2, with 10 bases matching TRBD1. The germline CDR1 and CDR2 sequences are MNHEY and SMNVEV (reference sequence). Trimming at V came to 0 bases and at J to 3 bases, leaving 7 bases not matched to a gene. The CDR3 consists of 17 residues. The CDR3 DNA follows: TGTGCCAGCAGTTTATCCTACGGGACAGGGGACGACTATGGCTACACCTTC. It codes for CASSLSYGTGDDYGYTF.